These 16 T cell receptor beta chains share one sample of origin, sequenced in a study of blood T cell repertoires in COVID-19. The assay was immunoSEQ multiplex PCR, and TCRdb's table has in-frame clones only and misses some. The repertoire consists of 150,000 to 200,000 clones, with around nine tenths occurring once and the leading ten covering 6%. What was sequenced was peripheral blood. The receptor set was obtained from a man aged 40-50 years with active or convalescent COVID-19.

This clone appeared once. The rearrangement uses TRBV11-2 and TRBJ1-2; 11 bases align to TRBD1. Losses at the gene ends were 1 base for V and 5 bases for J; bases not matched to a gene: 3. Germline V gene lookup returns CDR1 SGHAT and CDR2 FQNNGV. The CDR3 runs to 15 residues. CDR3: CASSLGTGGGYGYTF. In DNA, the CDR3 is TGTGCCAGCAGCTTAGGGACAGGGGGCGGATATGGCTACACCTTC.

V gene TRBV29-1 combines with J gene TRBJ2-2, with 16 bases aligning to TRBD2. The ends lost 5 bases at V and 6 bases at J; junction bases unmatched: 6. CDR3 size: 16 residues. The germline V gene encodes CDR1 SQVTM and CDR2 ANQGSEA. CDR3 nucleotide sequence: TGCAGCGTTTCGGGACTAGCGGGGGGGTTTCCCGGGGAGCTGTTTTTT. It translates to CSVSGLAGGFPGELFF.

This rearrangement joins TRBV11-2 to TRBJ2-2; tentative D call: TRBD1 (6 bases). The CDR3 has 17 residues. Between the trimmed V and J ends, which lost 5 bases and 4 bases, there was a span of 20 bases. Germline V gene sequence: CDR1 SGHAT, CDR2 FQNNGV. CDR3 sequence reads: CASSPRRDTESTGELFF. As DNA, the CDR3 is TGTGCCAGCAGCCCGAGACGGGACACGGAAAGCACCGGGGAGCTGTTTTTT.

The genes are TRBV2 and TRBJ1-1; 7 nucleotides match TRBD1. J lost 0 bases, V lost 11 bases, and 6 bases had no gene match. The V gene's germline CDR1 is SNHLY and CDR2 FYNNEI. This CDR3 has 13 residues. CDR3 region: CAGNRGMNTEAFF. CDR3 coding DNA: TGTGCCGGGAACAGGGGAATGAACACTGAAGCTTTCTTT. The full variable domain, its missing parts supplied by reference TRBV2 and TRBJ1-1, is EPEVTQTPSHQVTQMGQEVILRCVPISNHLYFYWYRQILGQKVEFLVSFYNNEISEKSEIFDDQFSVERPDGSNFTLKIRSTKLEDSAMYFCAGNRGMNTEAFFGQGTRLTVV.

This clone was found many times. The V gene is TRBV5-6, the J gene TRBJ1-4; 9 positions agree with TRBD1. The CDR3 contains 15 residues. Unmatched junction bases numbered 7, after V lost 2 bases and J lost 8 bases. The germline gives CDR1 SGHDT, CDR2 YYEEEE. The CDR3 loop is CASSLTGTGTEKLFF. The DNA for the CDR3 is TGTGCCAGCAGCTTAACCGGGACAGGGACCGAAAAACTGTTTTTT. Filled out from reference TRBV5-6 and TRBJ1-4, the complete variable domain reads DAGVTQSPTHLIKTRGQQVTLRCSPKSGHDTVSWYQQALGQGPQFIFQYYEEEERQRGNFPDRFSGHQFPNYSSELNVNALLLGDSALYLCASSLTGTGTEKLFFGSGTQLSVL.

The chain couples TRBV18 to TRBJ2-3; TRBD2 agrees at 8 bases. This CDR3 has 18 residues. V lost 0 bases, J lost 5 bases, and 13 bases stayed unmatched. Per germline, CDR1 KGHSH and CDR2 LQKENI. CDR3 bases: TGTGCCAGCTCACCACCGATTCTCGTAGCGGGAAAAAAAGATACGCAGTATTTT. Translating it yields CASSPPILVAGKKDTQYF.

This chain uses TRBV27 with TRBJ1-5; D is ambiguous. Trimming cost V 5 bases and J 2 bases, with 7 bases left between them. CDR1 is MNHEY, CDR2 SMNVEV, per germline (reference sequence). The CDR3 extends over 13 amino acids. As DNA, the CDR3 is TGTGCCAGCAGTGGTCGGGGCAATCAGCCCCAGCATTTT. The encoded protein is CASSGRGNQPQHF.

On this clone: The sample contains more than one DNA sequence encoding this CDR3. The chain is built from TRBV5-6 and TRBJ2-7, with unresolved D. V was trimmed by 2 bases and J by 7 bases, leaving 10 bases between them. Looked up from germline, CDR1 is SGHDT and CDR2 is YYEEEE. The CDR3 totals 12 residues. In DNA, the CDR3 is TGTGCCAGCAGCTTAGGAGCAAGTGAGCAGTACTTC. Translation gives CASSLGASEQYF.

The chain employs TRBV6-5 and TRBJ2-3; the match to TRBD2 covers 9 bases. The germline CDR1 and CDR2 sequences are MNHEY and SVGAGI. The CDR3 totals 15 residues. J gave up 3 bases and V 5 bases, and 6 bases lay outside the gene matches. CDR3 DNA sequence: TGTGCCAGCAGTCTAGCGGGGAGTATGACAGATACGCAGTATTTT. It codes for CASSLAGSMTDTQYF.

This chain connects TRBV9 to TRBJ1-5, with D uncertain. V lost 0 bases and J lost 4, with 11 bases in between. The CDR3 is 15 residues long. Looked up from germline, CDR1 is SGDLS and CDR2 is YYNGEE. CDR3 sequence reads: CASSVVLRGNQPQHF. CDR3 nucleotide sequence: TGTGCCAGCAGCGTAGTTTTACGGGGAAATCAGCCCCAGCATTTT.

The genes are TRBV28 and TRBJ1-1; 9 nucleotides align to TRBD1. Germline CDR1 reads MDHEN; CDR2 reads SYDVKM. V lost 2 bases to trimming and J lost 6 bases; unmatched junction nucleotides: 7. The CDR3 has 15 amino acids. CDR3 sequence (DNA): TGTGCCAGCAGTTTAGGGGGACAGGGTCGTGCTGAAGCTTTCTTT. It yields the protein CASSLGGQGRAEAFF. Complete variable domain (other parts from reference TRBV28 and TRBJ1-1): DVKVTQSSRYLVKRTGEKVFLECVQDMDHENMFWYRQDPGLGLRLIYFSYDVKMKEKGDIPEGYSVSREKKERFSLILESASTNQTSMYLCASSLGGQGRAEAFFGQGTRLTVV.

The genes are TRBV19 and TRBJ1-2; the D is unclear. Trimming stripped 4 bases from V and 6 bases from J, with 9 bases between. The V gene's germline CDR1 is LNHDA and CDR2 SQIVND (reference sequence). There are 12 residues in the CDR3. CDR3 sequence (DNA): TGTGCCAGTAGTAATCAGCAGGATGGCTACACCTTC. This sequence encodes CASSNQQDGYTF.

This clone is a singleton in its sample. The CDR3, as DNA: TGTGCCAGCAGTTTAAGGGCGGGCTACGAGCAGTACTTC. Protein: CASSLRAGYEQYF. This sequence joins TRBV27 and TRBJ2-7; possibly TRBD2 for D (5 bases). V was cut by 2 bases and J by 3 bases, with 8 bases left in between. The V gene's germline CDR1 is MNHEY and CDR2 SMNVEV (reference sequence). The length of the CDR3 is 13 residues.

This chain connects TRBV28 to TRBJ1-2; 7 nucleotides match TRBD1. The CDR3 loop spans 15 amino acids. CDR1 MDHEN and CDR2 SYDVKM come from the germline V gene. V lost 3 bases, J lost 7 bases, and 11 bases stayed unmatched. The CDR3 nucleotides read TGTGCCAGCAGTTTGGCAGACAGGGAGATCCGTGGCTACACCTTC. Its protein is CASSLADREIRGYTF.

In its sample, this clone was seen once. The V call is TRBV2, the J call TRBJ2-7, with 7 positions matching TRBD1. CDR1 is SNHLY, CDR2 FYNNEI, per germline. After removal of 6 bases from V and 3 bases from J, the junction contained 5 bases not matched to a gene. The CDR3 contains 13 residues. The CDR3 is CASRWGQYYEQYF. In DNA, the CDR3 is TGTGCCAGCAGGTGGGGACAGTACTACGAGCAGTACTTC.

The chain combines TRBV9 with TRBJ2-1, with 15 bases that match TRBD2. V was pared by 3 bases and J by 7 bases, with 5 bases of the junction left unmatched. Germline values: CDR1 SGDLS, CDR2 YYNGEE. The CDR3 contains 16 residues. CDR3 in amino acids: CASSGWTSGGANEQFF. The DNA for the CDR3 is TGTGCCAGCAGCGGCTGGACTAGCGGGGGGGCAAATGAGCAGTTCTTC.